This T cell receptor beta chain was sequenced for a study of technical replicates of blood from a handful of donors. Repertoires were generated with immunoSEQ multiplex PCR, while TCRdb's copy carries only in-frame clones and drops some. Of approximately 75,000 clones listed, approximately 96% are singletons. CDR3 length equals 17 residues. Trimming shortened V by 0 bases and J by 4 bases, and 16 bases separated the two germline ends. Germline V gives CDR1 MGHRA, CDR2 YSYEKL. Specimen: T cells isolated from PBMCs. The rearrangement links TRBV4-1 to TRBJ1-5, with a possible D match to TRBD1 (5 bases). The receptor was isolated from a human donor in good health. CDR3 in DNA: TGCGCCAGCAGCCAAGAAGTGGTTGGCAGGGAAAATCAGCCCCAGCATTTT. Encoded protein: CASSQEVVGRENQPQHF.